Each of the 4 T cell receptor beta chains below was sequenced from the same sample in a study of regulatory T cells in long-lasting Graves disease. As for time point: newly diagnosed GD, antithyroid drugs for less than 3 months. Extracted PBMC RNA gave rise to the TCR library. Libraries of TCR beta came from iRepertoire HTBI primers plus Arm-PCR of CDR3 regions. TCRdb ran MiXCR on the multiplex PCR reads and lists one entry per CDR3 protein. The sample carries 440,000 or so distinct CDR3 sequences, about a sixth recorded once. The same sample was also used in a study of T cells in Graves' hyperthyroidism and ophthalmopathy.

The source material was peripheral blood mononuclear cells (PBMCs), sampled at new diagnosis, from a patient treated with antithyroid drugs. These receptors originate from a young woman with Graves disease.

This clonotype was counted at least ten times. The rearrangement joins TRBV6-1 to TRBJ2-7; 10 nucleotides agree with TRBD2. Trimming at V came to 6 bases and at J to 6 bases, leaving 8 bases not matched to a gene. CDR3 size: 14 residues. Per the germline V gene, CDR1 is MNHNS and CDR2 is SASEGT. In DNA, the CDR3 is TGTGCCAGCAGAGGACTAGCGGCCCTGCTCGAGCAGTACTTC. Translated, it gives CASRGLAALLEQYF.

CDR3 amino acids: CASINPGVGELFF. The CDR3 nucleotides read TGCGCCAGCATTAATCCAGGGGTCGGGGAGCTGTTTTTT. The chain is built from TRBV10-2 and TRBJ2-2, with a tentative D call TRBD1 (6 bases). Germline V lookup: CDR1 WSHSY, CDR2 SAAADI. V was trimmed by 7 bases and J by 7 bases, leaving 13 bases between them. The CDR3 consists of 13 residues.

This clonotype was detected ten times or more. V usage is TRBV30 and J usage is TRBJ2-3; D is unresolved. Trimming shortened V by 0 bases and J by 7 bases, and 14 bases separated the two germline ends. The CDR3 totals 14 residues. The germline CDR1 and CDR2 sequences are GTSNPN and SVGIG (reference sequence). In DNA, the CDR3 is TGTGCCTGGAGTGTACAATGGGGTGCGAATACGCAGTATTTT. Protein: CAWSVQWGANTQYF.

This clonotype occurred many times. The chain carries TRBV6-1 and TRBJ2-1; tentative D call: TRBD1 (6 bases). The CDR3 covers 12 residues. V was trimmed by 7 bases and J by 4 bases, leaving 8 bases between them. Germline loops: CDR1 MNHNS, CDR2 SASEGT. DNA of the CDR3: TGTGCCAGCAACAGGGTTTACAATGAGCAGTTCTTC. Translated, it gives CASNRVYNEQFF.